The 27 T cell receptor beta chains below were found in one sample sequenced in a study of blood T cell repertoires in COVID-19. Sequencing was performed with immunoSEQ multiplex PCR; in TCRdb, only in-frame clones are kept and a portion is missing. The sample carries approximately 75,000 clones, 82% recorded once. The sample consisted of peripheral blood. The receptors come from a woman older than 75 with acute or convalescent COVID-19.

The chain couples TRBV11-2 to TRBJ2-5; no reliable D call. Germline assignment: CDR1 SGHAT and CDR2 FQNNGV. Trimming pared 2 bases from V and 2 bases from J, leaving 9 bases between. This CDR3 region has 14 residues. The CDR3 region has the DNA TGTGCCAGCAGCTTATCCCTTCAGCAAGAGACCCAGTACTTC. Its protein product is CASSLSLQQETQYF.

The chain recombines TRBV21-1 with TRBJ2-7; no DNA check was done on the table's D call, TRBD1. TRBV21-1 is a recognized pseudogene. The CDR3 is 15 residues long. CDR3 in amino acids: CASSVTGQGSYEQYF. The CDR3 DNA reads TGTGCCAGCAGCGTAACGGGACAGGGATCCTACGAGCAGTACTTC.

The rearrangement links TRBV2 to TRBJ1-6; 12 bases agree with TRBD1. The CDR3 is 15 residues long. Germline V gene sequence: CDR1 SNHLY, CDR2 FYNNEI. J was trimmed by 9 bases and V by 10 bases; bases with no gene match: 10. For the CDR3, the DNA is TGTGCCACTACCGGAGGGACAGGGGGCCGTTCACCCCTCCACTTT. This gives the protein CATTGGTGGRSPLHF.

This chain uses TRBV27 with TRBJ1-2; tentatively, D is TRBD1 (5 bases). The CDR3 is 14 residues long. Trimming pared 3 bases from V and 8 bases from J, leaving 16 bases between. Germline CDR1 and CDR2: MNHEY and SMNVEV (reference sequence). CDR3 DNA: TGTGCCAGCAGTTTGGGTCTACTTCAGGGCGGCTACACCTTC. It encodes CASSLGLLQGGYTF.

V usage is TRBV7-9 and J usage is TRBJ2-5; D perhaps matches TRBD2 (6 bases). The V gene's germline CDR1 is SEHNR and CDR2 FQNEAQ (reference sequence). The ends were cut back, 2 bases at V and 10 bases at J, with 17 bases in the middle. CDR3 length: 14 residues. The CDR3 is CASSLLAIAGIQYF. The DNA of the CDR3 is TGTGCCAGCAGCTTACTAGCGATTGCGGGGATCCAGTACTTC. Combining the CDR3 with reference TRBV7-9 and TRBJ2-5 gives the whole variable domain DTGVSQNPRHKITKRGQNVTFRCDPISEHNRLYWYRQTLGQGPEFLTYFQNEAQLEKSRLLSDRFSAERPKGSFSTLEIQRTEQGDSAMYLCASSLLAIAGIQYFGPGTRLLVL.

The rearrangement joins TRBV2 to TRBJ2-5, with unresolved D. Germline V CDR1 and CDR2: SNHLY, FYNNEI. Trimming shortened V by 5 bases and J by 2 bases, and 3 bases separated the two germline ends. This CDR3 is 11 amino acids long. CDR3 sequence (DNA): TGTGCCAGCAGTTATCAAGAGACCCAGTACTTC. It is translated as CASSYQETQYF.

The J gene is TRBJ2-1, the V gene TRBV18, with 12 bases that match TRBD2. The CDR3 sequence is 17 residues long. The V segment lost 3 bases and the J segment 7 bases; nucleotides outside the gene matches: 10. Germline assignment: CDR1 KGHSH and CDR2 LQKENI. DNA for the CDR3: TGTGCCAGCTCACCCGCAGCGGGGACTAGCGGGTCGAATGAGCAGTTCTTC. Its translation: CASSPAAGTSGSNEQFF.

The chain is built from TRBV15 and TRBJ2-5; tentatively, D is TRBD1 (6 bases). The ends were cut back, 3 bases at V and 4 bases at J, with 12 bases in the middle. The germline gives CDR1 LNHNV, CDR2 YYDKDF (reference sequence). The CDR3 consists of 14 residues. The CDR3, as DNA: TGTGCCACCAGCAGGTACAGGGTTCCAGAGACCCAGTACTTC. As protein: CATSRYRVPETQYF.

The chain links TRBV6-1 to TRBJ1-5, with D possibly being TRBD1 (5 bases). CDR3 size: 14 residues. CDR1 and CDR2 (germline): MNHNS, SASEGT. V was pared by 0 bases and J by 7 bases, with 10 bases between. CDR3 bases: TGTGCCAGCAGTGAAGCAGGGCAGGGACAGCCCCAGCATTTT. As protein: CASSEAGQGQPQHF.

V gene TRBV11-3 combines with J gene TRBJ2-3, with 11 bases that match TRBD2. The germline V gene encodes CDR1 SGHNT and CDR2 YENEEA. V shed 0 bases, J shed 3 bases, and the junction held 5 bases outside the gene matches. The CDR3 runs to 17 residues. CDR3 DNA: TGTGCCAGCAGCTTAGATGGAGGGACTAGCGGTACAGATACGCAGTATTTT. This sequence encodes CASSLDGGTSGTDTQYF.

The genes are TRBV6-6 and TRBJ1-2, with TRBD1 identical over 10 bases. The ends lost 5 bases at V and 6 bases at J; junction bases unmatched: 6. The CDR3 totals 14 residues. Germline CDR1 reads MNHNY; CDR2 reads SVGAGI (reference sequence). The CDR3 loop reads CASSLDRGRDGYTF. CDR3 in DNA: TGTGCCAGCAGTCTCGACAGGGGGCGCGATGGCTACACCTTC.

CDR3 protein: CASTLLRSSGNTIYF. The CDR3 DNA reads TGTGCCAGCACTCTACTGAGGAGCTCTGGAAACACCATATATTTT. The V gene is TRBV6-5, the J gene TRBJ1-3; D ambiguous. V lost 7 bases and J 0 bases, leaving 13 bases between the germline ends. CDR1 and CDR2 (germline): MNHEY, SVGAGI. The CDR3 sequence is 15 residues long.

The sample holds a few counts of this clone. This sequence joins TRBV6-4 and TRBJ1-2, with TRBD1 matching over 7 bases. This CDR3 is built from 15 residues. Trimming cost V 4 bases and J 2 bases; bases outside gene matches: 7. Germline CDR1 MRHNA, CDR2 SNTAGT. The CDR3 region has the DNA TGTGCCAGCAGTGGAAACAGGGGTGGAAACTATGGCTACACCTTC. This codes for CASSGNRGGNYGYTF.

Ten or more counts support this clone. The genes are TRBV6-1 and TRBJ2-3, with 9 positions matching TRBD2. CDR3 length: 16 amino acids. Germline CDR1 reads MNHNS; CDR2 reads SASEGT. With 0 bases clipped from V and 1 base from J, the junction kept 2 bases outside the gene matches. CDR3 in DNA: TGTGCCAGCAGTGAAGCACTAGCGGGCGGCACAGATACGCAGTATTTT. This translates into CASSEALAGGTDTQYF.

V and J are TRBV10-3 and TRBJ2-5; tentatively, D is TRBD1 (6 bases). Between the trimmed V and J ends, which lost 4 bases and 5 bases, there was a span of 11 bases. Germline V gene data show CDR1 as ENHRY and CDR2 as SYGVKD. The CDR3 contains 13 residues. As DNA, the CDR3 is TGTGCCATCAGTGGACAGGTGGGGGAGACCCAGTACTTC. Translating gives CAISGQVGETQYF.

The rearrangement uses TRBV19 and TRBJ2-6; a weak D match, TRBD2 (6 bases). Between the trimmed V and J ends, which lost 5 bases and 2 bases, there was a span of 13 bases. This CDR3 has 16 amino acids. Germline V gene sequence: CDR1 LNHDA, CDR2 SQIVND (reference sequence). The DNA of the CDR3 is TGTGCCAGTAGTGAGTCGGGGGAAACTGGGGCCAACGTCCTGACTTTC. It codes for CASSESGETGANVLTF.

The chain couples TRBV5-6 to TRBJ2-6; TRBD1 aligns across 9 bases. This CDR3 comprises 16 residues. V trimming: 4 bases; J trimming: 0 bases; junction bases outside the gene matches: 2. The germline CDR1 and CDR2 sequences are SGHDT and YYEEEE. The CDR3 DNA follows: TGTGCCAGCAGCCTGACAGGGGGCTCTGGGGCCAACGTCCTGACTTTC. Translation gives CASSLTGGSGANVLTF.

This clone appeared a single time. The chain employs TRBV19 and TRBJ1-4, with no clear D. V dropped 10 bases and J dropped 5 bases, with 23 bases sitting between them. Looked up from germline, CDR1 is LNHDA and CDR2 is SQIVND (reference sequence). The CDR3 spans 16 residues. CDR3 amino acids: CATSTTNEDGNEKLFF. In DNA, the CDR3 is TGTGCCACTTCAACAACTAATGAAGATGGGAATGAAAAACTGTTTTTT.

The chain employs TRBV27 and TRBJ1-1; 7 nucleotides agree with TRBD1. Germline lookup yields CDR1 MNHEY and CDR2 SMNVEV (reference sequence). The CDR3 runs 15 residues. The V and J ends lost 3 bases and 4 bases, in that order; junction bases with no gene match: 8. The CDR3 sequence: CASSFTDRPSTEAFF. In DNA, the CDR3 is TGTGCCAGCAGTTTCACGGACAGGCCGAGCACTGAAGCTTTCTTT.

Written as DNA, the CDR3 is TGTGCCAGCAGTGTGCCGGGACACAAGGAGACCCAGTACTTC. It codes for CASSVPGHKETQYF. The genes are TRBV25-1 and TRBJ2-5; a weak D match, TRBD1 (6 bases). The CDR3 contains 14 residues. Germline V CDR1 and CDR2: MGHDK, SYGVNS. The V and J ends lost 4 bases and 5 bases respectively, with 14 bases between them. Full variable domain (remainder filled in from reference TRBV25-1 and TRBJ2-5): EADIYQTPRYLVIGTGKKITLECSQTMGHDKMYWYQQDPGMELHLIHYSYGVNSTEKGDLSSESTVSRIRTEHFPLTLESARPSHTSQYLCASSVPGHKETQYFGPGTRLLVL.

J is TRBJ2-5 and V is TRBV5-1; no clear D. Germline V CDR1 and CDR2: SGHRS, YFSETQ. This CDR3 is built from 13 residues. The V gene lost 0 bases and the J gene lost 2 bases, with 5 bases spanning the gap. DNA for the CDR3: TGCGCCAGCAGCTTGGACAGACAAGAGACCCAGTACTTC. It codes for CASSLDRQETQYF.

By sample share, this clone is medium-sized. This chain joins TRBV5-1 and TRBJ1-4; D gene ambiguous. The CDR3 covers 14 residues. Trimming removed 1 base from V and 7 bases from J, with 11 bases in between. The germline V gene encodes CDR1 SGHRS and CDR2 YFSETQ. The CDR3 DNA is TGCGCCAGCAGCTTGACAGCCGGGAGTGAAAAACTGTTTTTT. This codes for CASSLTAGSEKLFF.

V and J are TRBV25-1 and TRBJ2-2; 8 nucleotides line up with TRBD1. This CDR3 has 15 residues. The V and J ends lost 10 bases and 5 bases, in that order; junction bases with no gene match: 12. Germline CDR1 MGHDK, CDR2 SYGVNS. The CDR3 spells CATEPGTGATGELFF. In DNA form, the CDR3 reads TGTGCCACAGAACCCGGGACAGGTGCAACCGGGGAGCTGTTTTTT.

V and J are TRBV5-1 and TRBJ1-1; TRBD1 might be the D (5 bases). Per the germline V gene, CDR1 is SGHRS and CDR2 is YFSETQ. The CDR3 runs 17 residues. Trimming took off 1 base at V and 2 bases at J, with 18 bases between the two ends. The CDR3 sequence: CASSLTGNLQTNTEAFF. The CDR3 nucleotides are TGCGCCAGCAGCTTGACAGGCAACTTACAGACTAACACTGAAGCTTTCTTT.

This chain connects TRBV7-9 to TRBJ1-2; 7 positions match TRBD1. J lost 7 bases, V lost 3 bases, and 8 bases had no gene match. The germline V gene has CDR1 SEHNR and CDR2 FQNEAQ (reference sequence). This CDR3 is built from 14 residues. The CDR3, as DNA: TGTGCCAGCAGCTTGGACAGGTCTTTGGCTGGCTACACCTTC. Its translation: CASSLDRSLAGYTF.

This clone was recorded only once. CDR3 bases: TGTGCCAGCTCCCCCGGGACTATTCGCACAGATACGCAGTATTTT. It specifies CASSPGTIRTDTQYF. The rearrangement links TRBV18 to TRBJ2-3, with 7 nucleotides matching TRBD2. Trimming removed 6 bases from V and 1 base from J; junction bases left unmatched: 7. The CDR3 length is 15 residues. CDR1 and CDR2 from the germline V gene are KGHSH and LQKENI.

A few counts support this clone. Other DNA sequences in the sample encode the same CDR3. V and J are TRBV5-5 and TRBJ1-2; 10 bases are shared with TRBD1. J gave up 6 bases and V 4 bases, and 3 bases lay outside the gene matches. The CDR3 totals 13 residues. CDR1 is SGHKS and CDR2 is YYEKEE in the germline V gene (reference sequence). The CDR3 nucleotides read TGTGCCAGCAGCCCGACAGGGGGCCATGGCTACACCTTC. Its protein is CASSPTGGHGYTF.